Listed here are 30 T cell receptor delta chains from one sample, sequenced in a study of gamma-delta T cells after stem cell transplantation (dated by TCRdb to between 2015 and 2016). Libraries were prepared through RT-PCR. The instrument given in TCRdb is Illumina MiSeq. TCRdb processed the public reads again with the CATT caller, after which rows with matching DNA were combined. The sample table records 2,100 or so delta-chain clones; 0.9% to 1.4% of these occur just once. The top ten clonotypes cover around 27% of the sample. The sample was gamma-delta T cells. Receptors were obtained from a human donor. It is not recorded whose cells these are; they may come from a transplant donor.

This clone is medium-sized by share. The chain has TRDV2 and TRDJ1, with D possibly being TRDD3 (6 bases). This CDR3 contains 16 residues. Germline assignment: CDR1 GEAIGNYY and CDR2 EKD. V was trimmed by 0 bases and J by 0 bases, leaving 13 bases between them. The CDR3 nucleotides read TGTGCCTGTGACACCCTGGGGATCGAGTACACCGATAAACTCATCTTT. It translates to CACDTLGIEYTDKLIF.

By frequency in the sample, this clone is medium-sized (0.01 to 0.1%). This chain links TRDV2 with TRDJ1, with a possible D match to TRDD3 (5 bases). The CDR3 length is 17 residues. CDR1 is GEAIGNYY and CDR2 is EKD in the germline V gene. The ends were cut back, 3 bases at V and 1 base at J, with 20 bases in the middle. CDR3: CACDPVEDKGRTDKLIF. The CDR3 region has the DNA TGTGCCTGTGACCCCGTCGAGGATAAGGGTCGCACCGATAAACTCATCTTT.

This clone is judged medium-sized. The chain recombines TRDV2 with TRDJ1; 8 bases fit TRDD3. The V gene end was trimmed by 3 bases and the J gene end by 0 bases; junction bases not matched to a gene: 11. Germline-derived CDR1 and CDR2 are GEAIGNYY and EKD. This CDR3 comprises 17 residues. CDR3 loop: CACDALTGGSYTDKLIF. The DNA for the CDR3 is TGTGCCTGTGACGCACTTACTGGGGGTTCGTACACCGATAAACTCATCTTT.

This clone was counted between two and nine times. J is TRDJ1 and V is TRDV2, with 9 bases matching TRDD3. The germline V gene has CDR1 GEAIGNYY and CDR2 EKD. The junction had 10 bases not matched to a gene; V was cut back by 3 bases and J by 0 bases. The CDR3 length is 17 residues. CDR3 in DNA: TGTGCCTGTGACCCACTGGGGGAGATACAGTACACCGATAAACTCATCTTT. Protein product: CACDPLGEIQYTDKLIF.

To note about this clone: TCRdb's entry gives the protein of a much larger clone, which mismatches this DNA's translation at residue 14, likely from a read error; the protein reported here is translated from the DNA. CDR3 coding DNA: TGTGCCTGTGACATACTGGGGGACCATTTCACCGATAAATTCATCTTT. Its protein is CACDILGDHFTDKFIF. This chain joins TRDV2 and TRDJ1, with 9 positions matching TRDD3. CDR1 and CDR2 (germline): GEAIGNYY, EKD. The CDR3 is 16 residues long.

The DNA for the CDR3 is TGTGCCTGTGACACCTTCGAACTGGGGGATACCAGCTCCTGGGACACCCGACAGATGTTTTTC. This gives the protein CACDTFELGDTSSWDTRQMFF. The gene calls are TRDV2 and TRDJ3; 12 bases match TRDD3. The CDR3 extends over 21 amino acids. Germline V gene lookup returns CDR1 GEAIGNYY and CDR2 EKD. The V gene end was trimmed by 0 bases and the J gene end by 0 bases; junction bases not matched to a gene: 8.

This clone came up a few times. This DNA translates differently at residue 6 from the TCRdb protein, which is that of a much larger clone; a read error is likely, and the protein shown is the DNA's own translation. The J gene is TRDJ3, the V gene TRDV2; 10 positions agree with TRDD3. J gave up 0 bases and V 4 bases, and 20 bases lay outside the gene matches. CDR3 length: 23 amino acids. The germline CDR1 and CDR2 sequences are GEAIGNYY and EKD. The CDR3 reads CACDYVLTGGSPLSSWDTRQMFF. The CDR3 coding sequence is TGTGCCTGTGATTACGTTCTTACTGGGGGATCCCCCTTAAGCTCCTGGGACACCCGACAGATGTTTTTC.

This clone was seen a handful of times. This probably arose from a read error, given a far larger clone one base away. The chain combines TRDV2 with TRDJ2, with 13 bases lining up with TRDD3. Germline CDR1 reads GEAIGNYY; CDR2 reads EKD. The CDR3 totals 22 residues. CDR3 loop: CACDGLPPTLLGDTALTAQPFF. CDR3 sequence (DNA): TGTGCCTGTGACGGCCTTCCTCCGACATTACTGGGGGATACGGCTTTGACAGCACAACCCTTCTTT.

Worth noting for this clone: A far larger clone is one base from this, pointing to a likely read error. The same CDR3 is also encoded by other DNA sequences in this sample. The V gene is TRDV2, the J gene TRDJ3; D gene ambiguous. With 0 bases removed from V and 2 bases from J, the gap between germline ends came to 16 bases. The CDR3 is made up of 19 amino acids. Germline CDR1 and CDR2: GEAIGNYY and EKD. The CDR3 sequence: CACDTVQVGSAWDTRQMFF. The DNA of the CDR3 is TGTGCCTGTGACACCGTACAGGTGGGTAGCGCCTGGGACACCCGACAGATGTTTTTC.

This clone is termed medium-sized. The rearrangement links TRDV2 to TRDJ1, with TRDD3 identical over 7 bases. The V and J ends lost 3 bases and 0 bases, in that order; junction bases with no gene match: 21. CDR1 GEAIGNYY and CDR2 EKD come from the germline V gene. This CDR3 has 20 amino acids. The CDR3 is CACDFLKTFSTGVYTDKLIF. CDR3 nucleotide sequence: TGTGCCTGTGACTTCCTTAAGACCTTCTCTACTGGGGTTTACACCGATAAACTCATCTTT.

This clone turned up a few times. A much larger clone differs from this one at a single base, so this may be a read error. The CDR3 region is CAFLHATLGATSDSGYTDKLIF. Written as DNA, the CDR3 is TGTGCCTTTTTACATGCCACACTGGGGGCTACATCCGATTCGGGGTACACCGATAAACTCATCTTT. V and J are TRDV3 and TRDJ1, with TRDD3 matching 8 bases. From germline, CDR1 is TVYSNPD and CDR2 GDNSRS (reference sequence). Unmatched junction bases numbered 29, after V lost 2 bases and J lost 0 bases. The CDR3 runs to 22 residues.

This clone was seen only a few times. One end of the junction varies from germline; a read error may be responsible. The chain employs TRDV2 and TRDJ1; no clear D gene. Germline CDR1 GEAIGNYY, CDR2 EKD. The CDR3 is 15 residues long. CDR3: CACGTLVSSTDKLIF. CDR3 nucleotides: TGTGCCTGTGGCACCCTCGTCAGTTCCACCGATAAACTTATCTTT.

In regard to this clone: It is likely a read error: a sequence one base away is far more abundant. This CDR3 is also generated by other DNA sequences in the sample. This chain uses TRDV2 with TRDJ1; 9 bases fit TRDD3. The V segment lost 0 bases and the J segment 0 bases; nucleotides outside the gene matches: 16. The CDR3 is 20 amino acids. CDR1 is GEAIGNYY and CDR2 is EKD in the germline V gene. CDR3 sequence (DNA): TGTGCCTGTGACACCGTGTCTGTTGGGGGATATGGTCTGTACACCGATAAACTCATCTTT. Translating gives CACDTVSVGGYGLYTDKLIF.

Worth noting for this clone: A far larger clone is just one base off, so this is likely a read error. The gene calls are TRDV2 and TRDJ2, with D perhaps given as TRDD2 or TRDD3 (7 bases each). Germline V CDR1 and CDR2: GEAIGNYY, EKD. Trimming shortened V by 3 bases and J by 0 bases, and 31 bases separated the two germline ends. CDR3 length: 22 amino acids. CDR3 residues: CACDGLPPTLLGNTALTAQLFF. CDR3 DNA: TGTGCCTGTGACGGCCTTCCTCCGACATTACTGGGGAATACGGCTTTGACAGCACAACTCTTCTTT.

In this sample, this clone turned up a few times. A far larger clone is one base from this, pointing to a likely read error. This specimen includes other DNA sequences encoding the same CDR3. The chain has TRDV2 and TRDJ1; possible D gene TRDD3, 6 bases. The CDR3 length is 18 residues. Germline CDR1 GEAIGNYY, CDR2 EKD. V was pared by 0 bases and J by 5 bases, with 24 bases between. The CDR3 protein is CACDTVGGGYSDPDKLIF. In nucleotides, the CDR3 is TGTGCCTGTGACACCGTTGGTGGAGGATACTCAGACCCAGATAAACTCATCTTT.

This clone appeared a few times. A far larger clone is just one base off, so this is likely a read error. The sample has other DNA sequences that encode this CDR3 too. CDR3 amino acids: CAFSHATLGATSDSGYTDKLIF. The CDR3 region has the DNA TGTGCCTTTTCGCATGCCACACTGGGGGCTACATCCGATTCGGGGTACACCGATAAACTCATCTTT. J is TRDJ1 and V is TRDV3; 8 positions agree with TRDD3. Germline V gives CDR1 TVYSNPD, CDR2 GDNSRS (reference sequence). The CDR3 has 22 residues. The ends lost 2 bases at V and 0 bases at J; junction bases unmatched: 29.

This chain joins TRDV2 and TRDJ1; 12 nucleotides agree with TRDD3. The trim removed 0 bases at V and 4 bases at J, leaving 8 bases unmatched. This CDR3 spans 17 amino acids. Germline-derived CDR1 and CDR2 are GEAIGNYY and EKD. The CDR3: CACDTILLGDTNDKLIF. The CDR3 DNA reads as TGTGCCTGTGACACCATTCTACTGGGGGATACAAACGATAAACTCATCTTT.

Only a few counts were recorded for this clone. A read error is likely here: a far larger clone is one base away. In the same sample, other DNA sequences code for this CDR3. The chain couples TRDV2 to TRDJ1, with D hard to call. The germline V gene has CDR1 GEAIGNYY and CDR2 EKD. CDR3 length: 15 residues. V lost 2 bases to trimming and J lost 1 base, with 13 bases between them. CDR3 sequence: CACDSLSGGTDKLIF. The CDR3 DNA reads TGTGCCTGTGACAGTCTATCCGGCGGCACCGATAAACTCATCTTT.

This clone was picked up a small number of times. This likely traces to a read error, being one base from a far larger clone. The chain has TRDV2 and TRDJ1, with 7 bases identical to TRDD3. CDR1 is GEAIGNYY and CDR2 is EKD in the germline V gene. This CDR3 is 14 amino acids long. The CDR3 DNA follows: TGTGCCTGTGGCACCGTGGGGGAGGCCGATAAACTCATCTTT. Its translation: CACGTVGEADKLIF.

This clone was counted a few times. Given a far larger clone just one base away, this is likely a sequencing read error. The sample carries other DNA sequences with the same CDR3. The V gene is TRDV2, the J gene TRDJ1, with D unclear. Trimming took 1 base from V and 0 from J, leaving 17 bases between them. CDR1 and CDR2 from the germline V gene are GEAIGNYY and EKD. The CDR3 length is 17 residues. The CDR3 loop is CACDTVGDLLNTDKLIF. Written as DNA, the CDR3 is TGTGCCTGTGACACTGTAGGAGACCTCCTTAACACCGATAAACTCATCTTT.

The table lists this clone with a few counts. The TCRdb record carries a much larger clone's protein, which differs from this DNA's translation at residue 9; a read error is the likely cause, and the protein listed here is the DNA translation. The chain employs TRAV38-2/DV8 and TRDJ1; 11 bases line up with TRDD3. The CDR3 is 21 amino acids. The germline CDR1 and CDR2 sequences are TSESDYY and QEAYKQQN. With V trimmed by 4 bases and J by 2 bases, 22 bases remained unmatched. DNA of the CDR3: TGTGCTTATAGGGTACTTTCCTACCCCTGGGGGATACACGTGAGTACCGATAAACTCATCTTT. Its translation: CAYRVLSYPWGIHVSTDKLIF.

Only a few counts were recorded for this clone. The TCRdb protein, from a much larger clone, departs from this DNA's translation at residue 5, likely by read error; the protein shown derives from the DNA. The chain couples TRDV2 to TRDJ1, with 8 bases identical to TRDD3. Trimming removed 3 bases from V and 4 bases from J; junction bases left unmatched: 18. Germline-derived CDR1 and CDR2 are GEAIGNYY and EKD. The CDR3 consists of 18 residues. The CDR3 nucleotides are TGTGCCTGTGACGCCGTACGGGGACTGGGGATACATGGCGATAAACTCATCTTT. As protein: CACDAVRGLGIHGDKLIF.

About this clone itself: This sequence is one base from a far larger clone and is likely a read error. The CDR3 region is CACDSLLGGTDKLIF. CDR3 in DNA: TGTGCCTGTGACTCCCTACTGGGTGGCACCGATAAACTCATCTTT. The rearrangement uses TRDV2 and TRDJ1; possibly TRDD3 for D (6 bases). Trimming removed 3 bases from V and 1 base from J, with 14 bases in between. The germline gives CDR1 GEAIGNYY, CDR2 EKD. This CDR3 contains 15 residues.

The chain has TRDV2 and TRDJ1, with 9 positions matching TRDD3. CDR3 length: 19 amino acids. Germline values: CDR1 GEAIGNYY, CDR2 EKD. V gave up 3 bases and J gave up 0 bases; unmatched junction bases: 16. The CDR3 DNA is TGTGCCTGTGACCCTCTCTTGACGGGGGATACCCGGTACACCGATAAACTCATCTTT. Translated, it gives CACDPLLTGDTRYTDKLIF.

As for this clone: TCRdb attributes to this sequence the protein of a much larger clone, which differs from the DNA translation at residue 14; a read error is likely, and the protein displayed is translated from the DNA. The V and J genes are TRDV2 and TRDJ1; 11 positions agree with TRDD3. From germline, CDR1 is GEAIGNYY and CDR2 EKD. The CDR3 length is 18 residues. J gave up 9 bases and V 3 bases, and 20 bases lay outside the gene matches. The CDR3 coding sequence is TGTGCCTGTGACCCCGTCCAGGGCCTTTCTGGGGGATACACCGAACTCATCTTT. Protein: CACDPVQGLSGGYTELIF.

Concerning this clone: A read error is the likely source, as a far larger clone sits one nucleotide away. The CDR3: CACDTVSVGGYGLYTDKPIF. The CDR3 DNA sequence: TGTGCCTGTGACACCGTGTCTGTTGGGGGATACGGTCTGTACACCGATAAACCCATCTTT. The chain combines TRDV2 with TRDJ1; TRDD3 agrees at 11 bases. Germline assignment: CDR1 GEAIGNYY and CDR2 EKD. This CDR3 region has 20 residues.

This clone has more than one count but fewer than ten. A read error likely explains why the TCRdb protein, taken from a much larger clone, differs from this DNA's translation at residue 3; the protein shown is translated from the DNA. The CDR3 DNA sequence: TGTGCCCGTGACCCTCTGGGGGATACGCGTGGGAAAGGGATTTACACCGATAAACTCATCTTT. It codes for CARDPLGDTRGKGIYTDKLIF. The V and J genes are TRDV2 and TRDJ1, with 12 bases aligning to TRDD3. The germline V gene has CDR1 GEAIGNYY and CDR2 EKD. The CDR3 contains 21 residues.

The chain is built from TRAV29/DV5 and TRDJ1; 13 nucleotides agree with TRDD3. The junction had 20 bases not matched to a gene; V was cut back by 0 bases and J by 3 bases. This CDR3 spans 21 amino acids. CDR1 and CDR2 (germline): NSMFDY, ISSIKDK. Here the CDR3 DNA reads TGTGCAGCAAGCGCGCGATGTAAACGACGGAACTGGGGGATACGCGCCGATAAACTCATCTTT. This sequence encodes CAASARCKRRNWGIRADKLIF.

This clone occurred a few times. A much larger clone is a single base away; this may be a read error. CDR3 sequence: CACDTVGGVADKPIF. In DNA form, the CDR3 reads TGTGCCTGTGACACCGTGGGGGGAGTGGCCGATAAACCCATCTTT. This chain joins TRDV2 and TRDJ1; the D gene is possibly TRDD3 (6 bases). Germline V gene lookup returns CDR1 GEAIGNYY and CDR2 EKD. The CDR3 sequence is 15 residues long.

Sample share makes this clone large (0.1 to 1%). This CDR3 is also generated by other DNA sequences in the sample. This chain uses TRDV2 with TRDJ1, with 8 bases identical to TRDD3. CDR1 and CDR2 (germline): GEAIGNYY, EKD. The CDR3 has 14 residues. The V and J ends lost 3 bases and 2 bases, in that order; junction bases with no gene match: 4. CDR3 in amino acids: CACDHLGETDKLIF. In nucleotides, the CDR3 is TGTGCCTGTGACCACCTGGGGGAGACCGATAAACTCATCTTT.